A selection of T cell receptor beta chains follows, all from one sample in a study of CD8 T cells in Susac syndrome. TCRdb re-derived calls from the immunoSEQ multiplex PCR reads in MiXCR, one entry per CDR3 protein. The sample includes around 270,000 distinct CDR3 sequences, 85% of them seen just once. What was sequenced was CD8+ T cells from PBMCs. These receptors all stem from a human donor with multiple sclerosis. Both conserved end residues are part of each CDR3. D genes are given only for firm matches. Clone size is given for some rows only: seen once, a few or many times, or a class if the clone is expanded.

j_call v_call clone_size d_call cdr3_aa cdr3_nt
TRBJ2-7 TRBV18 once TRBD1 CASSPPPTGGSYEQYF TGTGCCAGCTCACCACCTCCGACAGGGGGCTCCTACGAGCAGTACTTC
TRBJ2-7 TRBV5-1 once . CASSFSGPEQYF TGCGCCAGCAGCTTTAGCGGACCCGAGCAGTACTTC
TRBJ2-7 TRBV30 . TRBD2 CAWSWGGALYEQYF TGTGCCTGGAGTTGGGGGGGAGCTCTCTACGAGCAGTACTTC
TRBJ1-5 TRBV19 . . CASSPLRDIQSNQPQHF TGTGCCAGTAGTCCACTCCGGGACATTCAGAGCAATCAGCCCCAGCATTTT
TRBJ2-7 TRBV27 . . CASSSQGPNEQYF TGTGCCAGCAGTTCGCAGGGTCCCAACGAGCAGTACTTC
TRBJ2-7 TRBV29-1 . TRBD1 CSVETGSSYEQYF TGCAGCGTCGAGACAGGGAGCTCCTACGAGCAGTACTTC
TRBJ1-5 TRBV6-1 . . CASSEWEGCPRQPQHF TGTGCCAGCAGTGAATGGGAGGGCTGCCCAAGGCAGCCCCAGCATTTT
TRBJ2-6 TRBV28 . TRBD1 CASSSPVIGQGAAGANVLTF TGTGCCAGCAGTTCCCCAGTCATCGGACAGGGGGCGGCGGGGGCCAACGTCCTGACTTTC
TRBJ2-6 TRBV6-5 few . CASSYTVTGSGANVLTF TGTGCCAGCAGTTATACCGTAACCGGCTCTGGGGCCAACGTCCTGACTTTC
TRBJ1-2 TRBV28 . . CASSLYPGRNGYTF TGTGCCAGCAGTTTATACCCGGGTCGGAATGGCTACACCTTC
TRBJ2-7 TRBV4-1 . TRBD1 CASSQVIPGPGQGAIHEQYF TGCGCCAGCAGCCAAGTTATTCCAGGACCGGGACAGGGGGCTATCCACGAGCAGTACTTC
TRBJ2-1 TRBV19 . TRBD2 CASRVAGLPNEQFF TGTGCCAGTAGGGTAGCGGGCCTCCCAAATGAGCAGTTCTTC
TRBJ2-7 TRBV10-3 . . CAISESVDSYEQYF TGTGCCATCAGTGAGTCAGTGGACTCCTACGAGCAGTACTTC
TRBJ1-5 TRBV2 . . CASSERDTWNQPQHF TGTGCCAGCAGTGAAAGGGACACCTGGAATCAGCCCCAGCATTTT